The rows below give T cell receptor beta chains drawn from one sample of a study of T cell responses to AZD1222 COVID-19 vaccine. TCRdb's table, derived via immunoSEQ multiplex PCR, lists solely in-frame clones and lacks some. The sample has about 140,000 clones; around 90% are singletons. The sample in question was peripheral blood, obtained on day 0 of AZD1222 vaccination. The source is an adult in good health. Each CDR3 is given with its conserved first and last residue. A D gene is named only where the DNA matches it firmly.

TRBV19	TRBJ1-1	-	CATGRQLNTEAFF	TGTGCCACTGGGAGACAGTTGAACACTGAAGCTTTCTTT
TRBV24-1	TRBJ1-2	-	CATSDLQSRGLRSYTF	TGTGCCACCAGTGATTTGCAGTCCCGGGGGCTAAGGAGCTACACCTTC
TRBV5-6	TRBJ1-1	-	CASSLSSISTEAFF	TGTGCCAGCAGCTTAAGCAGCATTAGCACTGAAGCTTTCTTT
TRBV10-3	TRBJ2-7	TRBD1	CATCSGTGAWEQYF	TGTGCCACATGTTCCGGGACAGGGGCTTGGGAGCAGTACTTC
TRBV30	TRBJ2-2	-	CAWSEAEDLWTGELFF	TGTGCCTGGAGTGAGGCGGAAGATTTGTGGACCGGGGAGCTGTTTTTT
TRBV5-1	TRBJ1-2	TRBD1	CASSLATGGNYGYTF	TGCGCCAGCAGCTTGGCCACAGGGGGCAACTATGGCTACACCTTC
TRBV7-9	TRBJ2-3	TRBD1	CASSPPGQGATDTQYF	TGTGCCAGCAGCCCTCCGGGACAGGGGGCCACAGATACGCAGTATTTT
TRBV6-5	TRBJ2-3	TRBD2	CASSTTAGGRFF	TGTGCCAGCAGTACCACAGCGGGGGGGCGGTTCTTT
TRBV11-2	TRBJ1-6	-	CASSSPRDTDFPLHF	TGTGCCAGCAGCTCGCCCCGGGACACGGATTTTCCCCTCCACTTT
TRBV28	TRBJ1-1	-	CASSTLHGGTEAFF	TGTGCCAGCAGCACACTACATGGAGGCACTGAAGCTTTCTTT